Below, 2 T cell receptor beta chains from the same sample are listed, as sequenced in a study of blood T cells in healthy people across ages. A sample-barcoded 5' primer and a J-beta primer mix were used in a second PCR of about 6 to 11 cycles. Each CDR3 protein gets one entry after TCRdb re-called the 5' RACE reads with MiXCR. The table has some 1.6 million distinct CDR3 sequences, almost 35% seen once. Sequenced: blood. All receptors come from a woman aged 30 to 39 in good health.

This clonotype came up a few times. The junction differs from germline at one of its ends, possibly a read error. The gene calls are TRBV3-1 and TRBJ2-3; 7 bases are a match to TRBD2. The CDR3 is 15 amino acids. The germline V gene encodes CDR1 LGHDT and CDR2 YNNKEL (reference sequence). CDR3: CASTIWGGSTDTQYF. The CDR3 nucleotides read TGTGCCAGCACTATTTGGGGCGGGAGCACGGATACGCAGTATTTT.

This chain uses TRBV6-6 with TRBJ2-3; D may be TRBD1 (5 bases). Germline CDR1 MNHNY, CDR2 SVGAGI (reference sequence). The CDR3 has 15 residues. V was trimmed by 1 base and J by 0 bases, leaving 8 bases between them. The CDR3 reads CASSYLGPSTDTQYF. The CDR3 DNA follows: TGTGCCAGCAGTTACTTGGGGCCGAGCACAGATACGCAGTATTTT.